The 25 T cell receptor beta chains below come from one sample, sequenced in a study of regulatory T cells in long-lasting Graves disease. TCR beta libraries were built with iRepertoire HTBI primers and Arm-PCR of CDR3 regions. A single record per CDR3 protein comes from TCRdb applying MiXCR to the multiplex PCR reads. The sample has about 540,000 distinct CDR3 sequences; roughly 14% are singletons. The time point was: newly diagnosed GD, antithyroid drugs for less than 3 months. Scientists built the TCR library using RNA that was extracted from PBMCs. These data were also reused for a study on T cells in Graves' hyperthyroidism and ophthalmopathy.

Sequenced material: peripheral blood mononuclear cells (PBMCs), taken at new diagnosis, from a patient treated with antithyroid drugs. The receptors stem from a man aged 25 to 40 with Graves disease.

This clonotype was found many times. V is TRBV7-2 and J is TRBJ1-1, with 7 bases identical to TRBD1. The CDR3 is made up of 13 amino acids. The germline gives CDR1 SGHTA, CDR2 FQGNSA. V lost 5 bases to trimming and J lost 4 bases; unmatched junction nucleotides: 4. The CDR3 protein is CASSIDRATEAFF. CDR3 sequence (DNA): TGTGCCAGCAGCATTGACAGGGCCACTGAAGCTTTCTTT.

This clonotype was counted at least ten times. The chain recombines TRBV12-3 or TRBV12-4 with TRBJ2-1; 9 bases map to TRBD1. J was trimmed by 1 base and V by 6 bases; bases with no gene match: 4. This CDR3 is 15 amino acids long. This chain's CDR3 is CASRETGGSYNEQFF. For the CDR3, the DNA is TGTGCCAGCAGGGAGACAGGGGGATCCTACAATGAGCAGTTCTTC.

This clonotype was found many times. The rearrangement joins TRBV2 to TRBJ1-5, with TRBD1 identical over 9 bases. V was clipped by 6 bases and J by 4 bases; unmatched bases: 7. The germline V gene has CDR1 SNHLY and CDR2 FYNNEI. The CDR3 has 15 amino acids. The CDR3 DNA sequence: TGTGCCAGCAGGGGACAGGGTGGCCGGAATCAGCCCCAGCATTTT. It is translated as CASRGQGGRNQPQHF.

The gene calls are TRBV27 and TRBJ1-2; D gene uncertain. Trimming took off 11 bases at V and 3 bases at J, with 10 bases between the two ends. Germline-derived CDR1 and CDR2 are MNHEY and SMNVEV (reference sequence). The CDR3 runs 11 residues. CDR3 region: CAPGSYYGYTF. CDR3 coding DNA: TGTGCCCCGGGCAGCTACTATGGCTACACCTTC.

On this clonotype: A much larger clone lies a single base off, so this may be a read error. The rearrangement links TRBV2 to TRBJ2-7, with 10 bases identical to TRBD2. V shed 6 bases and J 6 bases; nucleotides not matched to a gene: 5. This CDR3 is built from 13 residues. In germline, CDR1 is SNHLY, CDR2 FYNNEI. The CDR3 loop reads CASRGTSVAEQYF. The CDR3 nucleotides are TGTGCCAGCAGGGGGACTAGCGTGGCCGAGCAGTACTTC.

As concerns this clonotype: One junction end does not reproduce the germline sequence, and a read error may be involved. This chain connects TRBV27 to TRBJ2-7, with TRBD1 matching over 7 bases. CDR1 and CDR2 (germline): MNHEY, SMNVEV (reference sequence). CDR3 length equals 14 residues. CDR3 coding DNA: TGTGCCAGCAGTGAGGACAGGTGGGCCTACGAGCGGTACTTC. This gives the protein CASSEDRWAYERYF.

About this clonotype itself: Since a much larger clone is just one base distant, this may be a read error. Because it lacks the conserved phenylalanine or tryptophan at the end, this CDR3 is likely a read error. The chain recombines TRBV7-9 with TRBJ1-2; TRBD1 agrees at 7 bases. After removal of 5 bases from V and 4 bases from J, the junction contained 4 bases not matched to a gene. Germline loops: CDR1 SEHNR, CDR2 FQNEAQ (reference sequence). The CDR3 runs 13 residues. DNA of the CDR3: TGTGCCAGCAGCCGACAGGGAGGCTATGGCTACACCTCC. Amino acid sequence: CASSRQGGYGYTS.

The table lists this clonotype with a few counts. CDR3 nucleotides: TGTGCCAGTAGTATCGCAGGGTCACAAGAGACCCAGTACTTC. This gives the protein CASSIAGSQETQYF. The chain combines TRBV19 with TRBJ2-5; TRBD1 might be the D (5 bases). CDR1 and CDR2 from the germline V gene are LNHDA and SQIVND (reference sequence). Deletions cut 3 bases from V and 2 bases from J, with 10 bases between. The CDR3 runs 14 residues.

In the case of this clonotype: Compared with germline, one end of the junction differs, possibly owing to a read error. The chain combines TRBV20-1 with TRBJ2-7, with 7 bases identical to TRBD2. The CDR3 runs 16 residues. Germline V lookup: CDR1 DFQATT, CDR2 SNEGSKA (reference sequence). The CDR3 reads CSARGFGTTEHYGQYF. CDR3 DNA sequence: TGCAGTGCTAGAGGATTTGGGACTACGGAACACTACGGGCAGTACTTC.

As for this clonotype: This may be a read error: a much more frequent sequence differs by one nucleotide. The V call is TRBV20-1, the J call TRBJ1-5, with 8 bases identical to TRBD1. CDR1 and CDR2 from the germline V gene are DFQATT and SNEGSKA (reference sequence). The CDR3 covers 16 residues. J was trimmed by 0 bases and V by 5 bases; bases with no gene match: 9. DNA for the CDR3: TGCAGTGCTCTCCCAGGGGGCTCTCGTAGCAATCAGCCCCAGCATTTT. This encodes CSALPGGSRSNQPQHF.

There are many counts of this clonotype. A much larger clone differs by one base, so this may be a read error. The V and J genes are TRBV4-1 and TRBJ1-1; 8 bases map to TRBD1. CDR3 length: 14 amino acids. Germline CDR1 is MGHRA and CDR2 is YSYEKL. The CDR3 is CASSQGQVNTEAFF. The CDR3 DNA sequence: TGTGCCAGCAGCCAGGGACAGGTGAACACTGAAGCTTTCTTT.

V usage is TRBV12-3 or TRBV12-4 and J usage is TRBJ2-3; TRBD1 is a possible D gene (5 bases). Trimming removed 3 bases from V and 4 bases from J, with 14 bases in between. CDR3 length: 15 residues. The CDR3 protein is CASSFAGRSADTQYF. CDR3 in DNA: TGTGCCAGCAGTTTCGCAGGGCGGTCCGCAGATACGCAGTATTTT.

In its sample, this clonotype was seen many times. CDR3: CSAREVWGARGAFF. CDR3 sequence (DNA): TGCAGTGCTAGAGAGGTCTGGGGGGCTCGGGGTGCTTTCTTT. The chain links TRBV20-1 to TRBJ1-1, with a weak D call TRBD1 (6 bases). Per the germline V gene, CDR1 is DFQATT and CDR2 is SNEGSKA (reference sequence). The CDR3 has 14 amino acids. V was cut by 0 bases and J by 11 bases, with 19 bases left in between.

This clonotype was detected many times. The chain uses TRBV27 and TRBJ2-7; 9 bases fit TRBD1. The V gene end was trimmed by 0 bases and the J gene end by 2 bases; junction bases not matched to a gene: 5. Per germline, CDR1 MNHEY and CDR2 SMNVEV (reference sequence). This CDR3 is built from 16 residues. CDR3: CASSLSVNRGPYEQYF. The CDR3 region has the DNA TGTGCCAGCAGTTTATCCGTCAACAGGGGGCCCTACGAGCAGTACTTC.

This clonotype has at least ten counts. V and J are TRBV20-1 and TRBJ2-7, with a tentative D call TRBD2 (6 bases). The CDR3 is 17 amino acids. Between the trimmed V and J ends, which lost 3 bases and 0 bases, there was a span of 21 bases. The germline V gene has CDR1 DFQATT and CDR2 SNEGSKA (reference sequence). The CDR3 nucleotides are TGCAGTGCTAGTCGCTTACAACCGGGACTGAGCTCCTACGAGCAGTACTTC. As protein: CSASRLQPGLSSYEQYF.

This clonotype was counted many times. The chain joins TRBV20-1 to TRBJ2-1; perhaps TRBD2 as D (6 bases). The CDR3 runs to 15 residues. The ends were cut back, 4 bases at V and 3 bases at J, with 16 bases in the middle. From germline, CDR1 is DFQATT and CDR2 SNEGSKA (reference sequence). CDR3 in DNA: TGCAGTGCTACTACCGGGACTGACTACTACAATGAGCAGTTCTTC. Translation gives CSATTGTDYYNEQFF.

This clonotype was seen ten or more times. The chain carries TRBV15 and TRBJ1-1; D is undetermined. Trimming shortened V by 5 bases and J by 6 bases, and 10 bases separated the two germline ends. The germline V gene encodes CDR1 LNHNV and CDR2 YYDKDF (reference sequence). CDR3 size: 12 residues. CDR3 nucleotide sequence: TGTGCCACCAGCGCTGAGGGCCCTGAAGCTTTCTTT. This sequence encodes CATSAEGPEAFF.

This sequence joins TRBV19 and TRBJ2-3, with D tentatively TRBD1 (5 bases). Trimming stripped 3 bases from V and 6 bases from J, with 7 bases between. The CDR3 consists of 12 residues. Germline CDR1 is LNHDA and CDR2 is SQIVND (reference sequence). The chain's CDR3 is CASSIKGDTQYF. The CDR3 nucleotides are TGTGCCAGTAGTATTAAGGGGGATACGCAGTATTTT.

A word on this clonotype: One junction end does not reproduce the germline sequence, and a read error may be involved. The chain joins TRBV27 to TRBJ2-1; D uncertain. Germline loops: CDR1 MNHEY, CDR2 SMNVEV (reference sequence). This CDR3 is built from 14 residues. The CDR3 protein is CASSLPSSYNDQFF. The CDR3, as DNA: TGTGCCAGCAGTCTCCCGAGCTCCTACAATGATCAGTTCTTC.

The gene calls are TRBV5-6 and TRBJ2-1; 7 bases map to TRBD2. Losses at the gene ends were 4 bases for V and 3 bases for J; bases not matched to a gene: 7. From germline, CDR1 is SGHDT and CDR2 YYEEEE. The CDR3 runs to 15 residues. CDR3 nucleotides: TGTGCCAGCAGCGGACCTAGCGGAGACTACAATGAGCAGTTCTTC. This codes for CASSGPSGDYNEQFF.

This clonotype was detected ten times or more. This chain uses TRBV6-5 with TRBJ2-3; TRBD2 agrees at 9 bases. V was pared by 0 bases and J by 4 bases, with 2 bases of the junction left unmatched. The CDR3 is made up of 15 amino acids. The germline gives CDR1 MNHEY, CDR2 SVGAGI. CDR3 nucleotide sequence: TGTGCCAGCAGTTACTCTGCGGGAGGGGCAGATACGCAGTATTTT. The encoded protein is CASSYSAGGADTQYF.

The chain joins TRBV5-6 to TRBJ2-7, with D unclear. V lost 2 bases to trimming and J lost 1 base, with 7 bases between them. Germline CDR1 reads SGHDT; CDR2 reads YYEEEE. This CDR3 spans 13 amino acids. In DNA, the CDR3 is TGTGCCAGCAGCTTATGGGGTTCCTACGAGCAGTACTTC. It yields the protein CASSLWGSYEQYF.

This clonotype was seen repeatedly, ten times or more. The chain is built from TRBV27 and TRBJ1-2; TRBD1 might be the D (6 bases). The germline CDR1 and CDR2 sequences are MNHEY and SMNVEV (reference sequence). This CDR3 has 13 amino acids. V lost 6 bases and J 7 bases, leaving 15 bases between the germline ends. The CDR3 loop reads CASSLIQGSGYTF. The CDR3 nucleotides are TGTGCCAGCAGCCTGATACAGGGTAGTGGCTACACCTTC.

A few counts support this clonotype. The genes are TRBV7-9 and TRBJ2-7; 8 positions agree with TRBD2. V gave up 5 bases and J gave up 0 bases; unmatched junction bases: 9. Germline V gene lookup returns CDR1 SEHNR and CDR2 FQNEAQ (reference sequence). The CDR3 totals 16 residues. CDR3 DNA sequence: TGTGCCAGCAGCGGGGGGAGGCGGGAGGCCTCCTACGAGCAGTACTTC. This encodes CASSGGRREASYEQYF.

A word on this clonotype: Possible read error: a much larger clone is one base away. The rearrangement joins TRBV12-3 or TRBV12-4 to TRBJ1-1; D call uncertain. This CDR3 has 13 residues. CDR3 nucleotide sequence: TGTGCCAACAGTTTCAGACTGAACACTGAAGCTTTCTTT. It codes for CANSFRLNTEAFF.